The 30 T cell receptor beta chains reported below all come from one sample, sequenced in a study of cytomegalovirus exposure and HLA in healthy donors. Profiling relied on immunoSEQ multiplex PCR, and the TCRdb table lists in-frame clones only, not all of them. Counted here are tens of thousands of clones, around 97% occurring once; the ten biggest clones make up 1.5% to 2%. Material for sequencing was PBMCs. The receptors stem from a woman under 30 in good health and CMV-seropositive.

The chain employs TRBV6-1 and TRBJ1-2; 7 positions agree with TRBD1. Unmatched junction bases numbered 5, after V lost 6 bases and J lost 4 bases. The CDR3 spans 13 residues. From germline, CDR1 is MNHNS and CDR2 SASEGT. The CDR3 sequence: CASRLNRGYGYTF. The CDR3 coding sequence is TGTGCCAGCAGACTTAACAGGGGCTATGGCTACACCTTC.

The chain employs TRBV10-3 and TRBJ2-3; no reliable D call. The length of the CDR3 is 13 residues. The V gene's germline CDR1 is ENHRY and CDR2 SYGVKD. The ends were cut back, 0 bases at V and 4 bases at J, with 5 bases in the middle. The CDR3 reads CAISESSPDTQYF. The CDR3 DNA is TGTGCCATCAGTGAGTCAAGCCCAGATACGCAGTATTTT.

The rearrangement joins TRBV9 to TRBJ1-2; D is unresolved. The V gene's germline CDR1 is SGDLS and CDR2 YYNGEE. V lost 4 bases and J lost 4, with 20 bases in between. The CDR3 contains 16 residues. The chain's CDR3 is CASSRPAEGVGYGYTF. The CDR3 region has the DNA TGTGCCAGCAGCCGCCCAGCAGAGGGCGTGGGCTATGGCTACACCTTC.

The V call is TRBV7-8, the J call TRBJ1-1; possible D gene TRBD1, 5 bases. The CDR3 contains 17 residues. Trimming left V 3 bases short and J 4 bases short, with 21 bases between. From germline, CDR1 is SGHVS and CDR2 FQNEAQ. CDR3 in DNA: TGTGCCAGCAGCTTCCGGGTAGTAGGGGCATCACCCACTGAAGCTTTCTTT. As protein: CASSFRVVGASPTEAFF.

The CDR3 DNA is TGTGCCAGTAGTAGCAGGGTGGGGGAAGCTTTCTTT. This sequence encodes CASSSRVGEAFF. The chain combines TRBV19 with TRBJ1-1, with a tentative D call TRBD1 (5 bases). This CDR3 is built from 12 residues. CDR1 is LNHDA and CDR2 is SQIVND in the germline V gene (reference sequence). V lost 4 bases and J 8 bases, leaving 11 bases between the germline ends.

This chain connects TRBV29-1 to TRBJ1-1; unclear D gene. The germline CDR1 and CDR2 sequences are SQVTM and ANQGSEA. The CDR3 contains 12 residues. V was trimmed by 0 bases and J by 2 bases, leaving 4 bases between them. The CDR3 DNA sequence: TGCAGCGTTGAAGACCTCAACACTGAAGCTTTCTTT. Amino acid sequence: CSVEDLNTEAFF.

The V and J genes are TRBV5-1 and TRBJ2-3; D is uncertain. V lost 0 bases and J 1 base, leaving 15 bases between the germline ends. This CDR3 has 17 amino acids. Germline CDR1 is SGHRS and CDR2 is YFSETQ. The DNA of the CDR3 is TGCGCCAGCAGCTTGGCAACGCTTGGTCGGGGCACAGATACGCAGTATTTT. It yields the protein CASSLATLGRGTDTQYF. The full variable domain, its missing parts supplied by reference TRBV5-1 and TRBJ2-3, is KAGVTQTPRYLIKTRGQQVTLSCSPISGHRSVSWYQQTPGQGLQFLFEYFSETQRNKGNFPGRFSGRQFSNSRSEMNVSTLELGDSALYLCASSLATLGRGTDTQYFGPGTRLTVL.

The chain's CDR3 is CASSDPSYEQYF. As DNA, the CDR3 is TGTGCCAGCAGTGACCCTTCCTACGAGCAGTACTTC. V gene TRBV2 combines with J gene TRBJ2-7; D call uncertain. Between the trimmed V and J ends, which lost 3 bases and 1 base, there was a span of 4 bases. This CDR3 contains 12 residues. The germline V gene has CDR1 SNHLY and CDR2 FYNNEI.

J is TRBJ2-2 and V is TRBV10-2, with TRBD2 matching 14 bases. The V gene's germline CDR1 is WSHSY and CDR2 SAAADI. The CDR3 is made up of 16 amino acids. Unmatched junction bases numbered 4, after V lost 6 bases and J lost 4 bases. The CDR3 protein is CASRGLAGEGTGELFF. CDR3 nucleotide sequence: TGCGCCAGCAGGGGACTAGCGGGAGAAGGCACCGGGGAGCTGTTTTTT.

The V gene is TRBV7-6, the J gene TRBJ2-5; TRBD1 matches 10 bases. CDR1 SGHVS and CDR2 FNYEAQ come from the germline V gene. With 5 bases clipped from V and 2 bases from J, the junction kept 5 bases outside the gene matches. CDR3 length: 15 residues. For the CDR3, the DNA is TGTGCCAGCAGCGACCCGGACAGGGGGCAAGAGACCCAGTACTTC. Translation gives CASSDPDRGQETQYF.

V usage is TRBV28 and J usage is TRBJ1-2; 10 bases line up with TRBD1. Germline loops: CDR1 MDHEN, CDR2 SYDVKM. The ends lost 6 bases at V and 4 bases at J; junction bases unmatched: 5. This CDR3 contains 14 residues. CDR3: CASSRQGAAYGYTF. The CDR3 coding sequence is TGTGCCAGCAGCCGACAGGGGGCGGCCTATGGCTACACCTTC.

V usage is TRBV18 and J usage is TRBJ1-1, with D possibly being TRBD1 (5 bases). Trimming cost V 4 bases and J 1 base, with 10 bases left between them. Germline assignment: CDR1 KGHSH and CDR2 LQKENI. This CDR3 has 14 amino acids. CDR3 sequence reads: CASSQKQANTEAFF. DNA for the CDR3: TGTGCCAGCTCACAGAAACAGGCGAACACTGAAGCTTTCTTT.

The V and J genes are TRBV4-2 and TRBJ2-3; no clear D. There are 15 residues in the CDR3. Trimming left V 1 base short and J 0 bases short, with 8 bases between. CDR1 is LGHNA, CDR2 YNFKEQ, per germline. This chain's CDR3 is CASSQVSTSTDTQYF. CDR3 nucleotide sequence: TGTGCCAGCAGCCAAGTTTCGACTAGCACAGATACGCAGTATTTT.

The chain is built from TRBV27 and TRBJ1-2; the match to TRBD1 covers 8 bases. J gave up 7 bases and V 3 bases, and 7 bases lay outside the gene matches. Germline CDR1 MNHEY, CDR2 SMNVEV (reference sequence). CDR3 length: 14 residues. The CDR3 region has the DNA TGTGCCAGCAGTTTGGGGACAGGCTCGGGTGGCTACACCTTC. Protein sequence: CASSLGTGSGGYTF.

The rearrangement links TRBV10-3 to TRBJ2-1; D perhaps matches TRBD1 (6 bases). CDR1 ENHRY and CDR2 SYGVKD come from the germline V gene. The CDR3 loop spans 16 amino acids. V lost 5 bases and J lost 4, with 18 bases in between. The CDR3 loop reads CAISLRQADFYNEQFF. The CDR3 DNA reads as TGTGCCATCAGTTTAAGACAGGCTGATTTTTACAATGAGCAGTTCTTC.

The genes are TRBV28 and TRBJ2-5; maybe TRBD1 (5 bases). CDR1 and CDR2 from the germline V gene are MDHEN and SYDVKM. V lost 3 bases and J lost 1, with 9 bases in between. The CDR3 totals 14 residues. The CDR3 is CASSFDSFQETQYF. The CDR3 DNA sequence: TGTGCCAGCAGTTTTGACAGTTTCCAAGAGACCCAGTACTTC.

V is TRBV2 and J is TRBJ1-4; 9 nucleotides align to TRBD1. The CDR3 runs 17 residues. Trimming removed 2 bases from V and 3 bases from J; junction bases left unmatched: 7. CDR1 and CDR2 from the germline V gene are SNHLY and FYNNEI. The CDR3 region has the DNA TGTGCCAGCAGTGAACCCCGGGACAGGGTCGCTAATGAAAAACTGTTTTTT. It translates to CASSEPRDRVANEKLFF. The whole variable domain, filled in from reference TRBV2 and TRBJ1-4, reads EPEVTQTPSHQVTQMGQEVILRCVPISNHLYFYWYRQILGQKVEFLVSFYNNEISEKSEIFDDQFSVERPDGSNFTLKIRSTKLEDSAMYFCASSEPRDRVANEKLFFGSGTQLSVL.

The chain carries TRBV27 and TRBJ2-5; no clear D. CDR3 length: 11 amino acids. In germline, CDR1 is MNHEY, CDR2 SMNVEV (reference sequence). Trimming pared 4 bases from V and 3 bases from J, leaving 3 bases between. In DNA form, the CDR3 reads TGTGCCAGCAGTTCCGAAGAGACCCAGTACTTC. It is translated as CASSSEETQYF.

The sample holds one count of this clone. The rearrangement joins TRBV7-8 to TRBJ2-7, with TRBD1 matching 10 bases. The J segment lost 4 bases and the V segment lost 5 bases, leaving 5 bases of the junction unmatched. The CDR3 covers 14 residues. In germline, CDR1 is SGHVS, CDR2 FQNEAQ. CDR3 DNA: TGTGCCAGCAGCATTCCGGGACAGGGGTACGAGCAGTACTTC. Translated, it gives CASSIPGQGYEQYF. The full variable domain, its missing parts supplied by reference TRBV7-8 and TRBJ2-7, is GAGVSQSPRYKVAKRGQDVALRCDPISGHVSLFWYQQALGQGPEFLTYFQNEAQLDKSGLPSDRFFAERPEGSVSTLKIQRTQQEDSAVYLCASSIPGQGYEQYFGPGTRLTVT.

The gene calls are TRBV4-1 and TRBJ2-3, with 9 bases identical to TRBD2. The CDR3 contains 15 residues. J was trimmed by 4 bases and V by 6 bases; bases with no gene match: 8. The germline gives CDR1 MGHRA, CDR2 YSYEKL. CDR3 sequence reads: CASRGPGLAADTQYF. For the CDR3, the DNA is TGCGCCAGCAGGGGGCCGGGACTAGCCGCAGATACGCAGTATTTT.

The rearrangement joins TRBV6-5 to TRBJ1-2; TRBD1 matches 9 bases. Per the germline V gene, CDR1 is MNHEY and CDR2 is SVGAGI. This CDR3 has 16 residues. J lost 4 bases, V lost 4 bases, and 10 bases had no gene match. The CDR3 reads CASSSSPQGASYGYTF. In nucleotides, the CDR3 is TGTGCCAGCAGTTCCTCCCCACAGGGGGCAAGCTATGGCTACACCTTC.

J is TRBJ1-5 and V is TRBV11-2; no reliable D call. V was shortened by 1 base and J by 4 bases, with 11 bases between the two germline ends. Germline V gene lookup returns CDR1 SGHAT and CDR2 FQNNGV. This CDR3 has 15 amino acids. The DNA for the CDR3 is TGTGCCAGCAGCTTAGGGGCAGCCGTTAATCAGCCCCAGCATTTT. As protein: CASSLGAAVNQPQHF.

The CDR3 nucleotides read TGTGCCAGCAGTGACCCCTCAAGGAGGGGGCCGGGGGGCTACACCTTC. Protein: CASSDPSRRGPGGYTF. The chain is built from TRBV2 and TRBJ1-2, with TRBD1 matching 7 bases. The CDR3 has 16 residues. The germline CDR1 and CDR2 sequences are SNHLY and FYNNEI. With 3 bases clipped from V and 8 bases from J, the junction kept 15 bases outside the gene matches.

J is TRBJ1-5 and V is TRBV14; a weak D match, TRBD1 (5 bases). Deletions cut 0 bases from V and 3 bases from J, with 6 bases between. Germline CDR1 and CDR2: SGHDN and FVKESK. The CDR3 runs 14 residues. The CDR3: CASSQETANQPQHF. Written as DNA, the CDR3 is TGTGCCAGCAGCCAAGAGACAGCCAATCAGCCCCAGCATTTT.

The CDR3 sequence is CASSLVQADYGYTF. DNA of the CDR3: TGTGCCAGCAGCTTGGTACAGGCAGACTATGGCTACACCTTC. The gene calls are TRBV5-4 and TRBJ1-2, with a possible D match to TRBD1 (5 bases). V gave up 0 bases and J gave up 3 bases, with 9 bases separating them. This CDR3 comprises 14 residues. CDR1 is SGHNT and CDR2 is YYREEE in the germline V gene (reference sequence). Full variable domain (rest looked up from reference TRBV5-4 and TRBJ1-2): ETGVTQSPTHLIKTRGQQVTLRCSSQSGHNTVSWYQQALGQGPQFIFQYYREEENGRGNFPPRFSGLQFPNYSSELNVNALELDDSALYLCASSLVQADYGYTFGSGTRLTVV.

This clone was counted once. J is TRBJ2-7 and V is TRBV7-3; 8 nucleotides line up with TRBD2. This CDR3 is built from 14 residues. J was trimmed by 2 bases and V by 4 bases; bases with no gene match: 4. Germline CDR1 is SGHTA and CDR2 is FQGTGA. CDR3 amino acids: CASSSTSGPYEQYF. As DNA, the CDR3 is TGTGCCAGCAGCTCTACTAGCGGTCCCTACGAGCAGTACTTC.

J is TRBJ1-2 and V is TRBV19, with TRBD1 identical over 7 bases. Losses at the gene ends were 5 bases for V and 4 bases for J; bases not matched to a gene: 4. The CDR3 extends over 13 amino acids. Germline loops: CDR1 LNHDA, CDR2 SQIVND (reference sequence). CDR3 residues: CASSLRTGYGYTF. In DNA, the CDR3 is TGTGCCAGTAGTCTCCGGACAGGCTATGGCTACACCTTC.

CDR3 in amino acids: CSGRGLAGGAGELFF. CDR3 coding DNA: TGCAGCGGGAGAGGACTAGCGGGAGGGGCCGGGGAGCTGTTTTTT. This chain connects TRBV29-1 to TRBJ2-2, with 15 positions matching TRBD2. Germline V gene data show CDR1 as SQVTM and CDR2 as ANQGSEA. V gave up 7 bases and J gave up 6 bases; unmatched junction bases: 6. This CDR3 has 15 amino acids.

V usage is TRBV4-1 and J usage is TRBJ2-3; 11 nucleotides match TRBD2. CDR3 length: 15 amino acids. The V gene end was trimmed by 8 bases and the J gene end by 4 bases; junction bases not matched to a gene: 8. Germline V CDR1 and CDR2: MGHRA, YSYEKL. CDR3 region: CASRGASGGSDTQYF. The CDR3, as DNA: TGCGCCAGCCGGGGGGCTAGCGGGGGGTCAGATACGCAGTATTTT.

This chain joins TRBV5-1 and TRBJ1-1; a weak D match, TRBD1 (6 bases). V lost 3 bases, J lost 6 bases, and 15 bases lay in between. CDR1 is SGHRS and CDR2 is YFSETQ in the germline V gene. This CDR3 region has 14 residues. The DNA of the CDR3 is TGCGCCAGCAGCTACGACACGGACAGAGCTGAAGCTTTCTTT. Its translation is CASSYDTDRAEAFF. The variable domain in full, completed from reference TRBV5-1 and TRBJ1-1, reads KAGVTQTPRYLIKTRGQQVTLSCSPISGHRSVSWYQQTPGQGLQFLFEYFSETQRNKGNFPGRFSGRQFSNSRSEMNVSTLELGDSALYLCASSYDTDRAEAFFGQGTRLTVV.